The rows below give T cell receptor beta chains drawn from one sample of a study of T cell repertoires and HLA-DP antigens. Antigens of these TCRs are unknown. The method was immunoSEQ multiplex PCR; TCRdb's version includes in-frame clones alone and lacks a portion of them. The data hold 85,000 to 90,000 clones, with 86% observed a single time. Sequenced input: CD4+ T cells from PBMCs. Source of these receptors: a man aged 50 to 59 in good health and CMV-seronegative. The CDR3 runs from the conserved cysteine through the conserved F or W. The D gene is left open where the match is weak. Where a row states a size, it is once, few, many or the class of an expanded clone; other rows omit it.

d_call j_call v_call clone_size cdr3_length cdr3_aa cdr3_nt
TRBD2 TRBJ2-7 TRBV7-9 - 15 CASSDTGGAGHEQYF TGTGCCAGCAGCGATACGGGGGGGGCTGGTCACGAGCAGTACTTC
TRBD2 TRBJ2-1 TRBV14 - 15 CASRLSGIPFNEQFF TGTGCCAGCAGACTTAGCGGGATACCTTTCAATGAGCAGTTCTTC
- TRBJ2-5 TRBV4-3 - 15 CASSQELGRQETQYF TGCGCCAGCAGCCAAGAACTTGGCAGACAAGAGACCCAGTACTTC
TRBD1 TRBJ2-7 TRBV12-5 - 19 CASGSRPGTGGFVNNEQYF TGTGCTAGTGGATCCCGCCCCGGGACAGGGGGTTTTGTGAACAACGAGCAGTACTTC
TRBD1 TRBJ2-7 TRBV5-1 - 13 CASSQRQGGEQYF TGCGCCAGCAGCCAAAGACAGGGCGGCGAGCAGTACTTC
- TRBJ1-1 TRBV7-2 - 17 CASSLVRSRGYATEAFF TGTGCCAGCAGCTTAGTTCGCAGTAGGGGGTATGCGACTGAAGCTTTCTTT
- TRBJ1-1 TRBV7-9 - 15 CASSSHSPRGTEAFF TGTGCCAGCAGCTCCCATTCACCGAGGGGTACTGAAGCTTTCTTT
- TRBJ2-2 TRBV7-6 - 13 CASSLVGPGELFF TGTGCCAGCAGCTTAGTAGGGCCCGGGGAGCTGTTTTTT
- TRBJ1-6 TRBV30 - 15 CAWSFSRVSNSPLHF TGTGCCTGGAGTTTTAGCCGCGTCTCTAATTCACCCCTCCACTTT
- TRBJ2-6 TRBV7-2 - 14 CASRGSSGANVLTF TGTGCCAGCAGGGGGAGCTCTGGGGCCAACGTCCTGACTTTC
- TRBJ2-2 TRBV7-9 - 15 CASSLGTLNTGELFF TGTGCCAGCAGCTTAGGGACTCTTAACACCGGGGAGCTGTTTTTT
- TRBJ1-1 TRBV7-8 - 12 CASSLTDTEAFF TGTGCCAGCAGCTTAACGGATACTGAAGCTTTCTTT
- TRBJ2-7 TRBV27 - 14 CASSPSTGPYEQYF TGTGCCAGCAGTCCATCGACAGGACCCTACGAGCAGTACTTC
- TRBJ2-7 TRBV30 - 11 CAWGRGFEQYF TGTGCCTGGGGCCGGGGATTCGAGCAGTACTTC
- TRBJ2-7 TRBV27 - 13 CASSRGGPYEQYF TGTGCCAGCAGTAGGGGGGGACCCTACGAGCAGTACTTC
TRBD1 TRBJ2-3 TRBV11-3 - 16 CASSLRQGANTDTQYF TGTGCCAGCAGCCTCAGACAGGGGGCCAACACAGATACGCAGTATTTT
- TRBJ2-1 TRBV7-3 - 15 CASSLTPGAYNEQFF TGTGCCAGCAGCTTAACCCCGGGGGCCTACAATGAGCAGTTCTTC
- TRBJ2-3 TRBV11-2 - 13 CASSLYGADTQYF TGTGCCAGCAGCTTATATGGTGCAGATACGCAGTATTTT
TRBD1 TRBJ2-6 TRBV4-2 few 16 CASSGTGGPGANVLTF TGTGCCAGCAGCGGTACAGGGGGCCCTGGGGCCAACGTCCTGACTTTC
- TRBJ1-6 TRBV2 - 15 CASSETRSSSSPLHF TGTGCCAGCAGTGAAACGAGGAGTTCGAGTTCACCCCTCCACTTT
- TRBJ2-5 TRBV5-5 - 16 CASSLEGGTGLETQYF TGTGCCAGCAGCTTGGAGGGGGGTACGGGGTTGGAGACCCAGTACTTC
- TRBJ1-2 TRBV15 - 13 CATSRGGSYGYTF TGTGCCACCAGCCGTGGGGGTAGCTATGGCTACACCTTC
- TRBJ1-5 TRBV6-1 - 18 CASSARGPTGNSNQPQHF TGTGCCAGCAGTGCTAGGGGACCGACAGGAAATAGCAATCAGCCCCAGCATTTT
- TRBJ2-3 TRBV7-2 - 18 CASSLGRGGAVRADTQYF TGTGCCAGCAGCTTAGGCCGCGGGGGCGCCGTTCGCGCAGATACGCAGTATTTT
- TRBJ2-1 TRBV5-4 - 15 CASSSGHRDYNEQFF TGTGCCAGCAGCTCAGGACACCGTGACTACAATGAGCAGTTCTTC
TRBD1 TRBJ2-7 TRBV5-1 - 15 CASSSSGGANYEQYF TGCGCCAGCAGCTCCTCAGGGGGCGCTAATTACGAGCAGTACTTC
TRBD1 TRBJ1-1 TRBV5-1 - 15 CASRYRGEGVTEAFF TGCGCCAGCAGATACAGGGGTGAAGGTGTCACTGAAGCTTTCTTT
TRBD1 TRBJ1-2 TRBV6-6 - 15 CASRRMEGGWFQGSF TGTGCCAGCAGACGGATGGAAGGGGGCTGGTTTCAAGGGTCTTTC
TRBD1 TRBJ2-5 TRBV7-9 - 17 CASSLAGRTGGLETQYF TGTGCCAGCAGCTTAGCGGGGCGGACAGGGGGCCTGGAGACCCAGTACTTC
- TRBJ1-1 TRBV14 - 13 CASSRDMNTEAFF TGTGCCAGCAGCCGAGATATGAACACTGAAGCTTTCTTT
- TRBJ1-2 TRBV19 few 12 CASNSRGDLSAF TGTGCCAGTAATTCTCGGGGGGACCTCAGCGCCTTC
- TRBJ1-1 TRBV5-1 - 16 CASSLAGGERGTEAFF TGCGCCAGCAGCTTGGCAGGTGGCGAGAGAGGAACTGAAGCTTTCTTT
- TRBJ1-1 TRBV9 - 14 CASSVGFSQPQAFF TGTGCCAGCAGCGTAGGATTCAGCCAGCCTCAAGCTTTCTTT
TRBD1 TRBJ2-5 TRBV7-6 - 16 CASSSQRRGPRETQYF TGTGCCAGCAGCTCACAGCGAAGGGGGCCGAGAGAGACCCAGTACTTC
TRBD2 TRBJ2-3 TRBV6-5 - 15 CASSYRGGGTDTQYF TGTGCCAGCAGTTACCGGGGGGGCGGCACAGATACGCAGTATTTT
TRBD1 TRBJ2-2 TRBV5-4 few 16 CASRSGTGGPTGELFF TGTGCCAGCAGATCCGGGACAGGGGGACCCACCGGGGAGCTGTTTTTT
- TRBJ2-2 TRBV7-2 - 15 CASSLNSGLTGELFF TGTGCCAGCAGCTTAAACTCGGGCCTGACCGGGGAGCTGTTTTTT
TRBD2 TRBJ2-5 TRBV6-1 - 12 CASRRLAETQYF TGTGCCAGCCGAAGACTAGCAGAGACCCAGTACTTC
TRBD2 TRBJ2-3 TRBV29-1 - 17 CSGKGLAEAGSTDTQYF TGCAGCGGCAAGGGACTAGCGGAGGCGGGAAGCACAGATACGCAGTATTTT
TRBD1 TRBJ2-1 TRBV5-6 - 14 CASSSYDRGDEQFF TGTGCCAGCAGCTCTTATGACAGGGGCGATGAGCAGTTCTTC
TRBD2 TRBJ2-7 TRBV7-2 - 13 CASSLVRGGGQYF TGTGCCAGCAGCTTAGTCCGGGGGGGCGGGCAGTACTTC
- TRBJ1-6 TRBV2 - 13 CASSTRVDSPLHF TGTGCCAGCAGTACCAGGGTTGATTCACCCCTCCACTTT
- TRBJ1-6 TRBV7-2 few 14 CASREGRANSPLHF TGTGCCAGCAGGGAGGGCAGAGCTAATTCACCCCTCCACTTT
- TRBJ2-2 TRBV19 few 14 CASSPLTSFGELFF TGTGCCAGTAGTCCCCTGACTAGTTTCGGGGAGCTGTTTTTT
- TRBJ1-2 TRBV30 - 13 CAWSVQFGDGYTF TGTGCCTGGAGTGTACAATTCGGAGATGGCTACACCTTC
- TRBJ2-7 TRBV6-6 - 14 CASSYSGGTYEQYF TGTGCCAGCAGTTACTCGGGGGGAACCTACGAGCAGTACTTC
- TRBJ1-1 TRBV6-1 few 13 CASRPTGNTEAFF TGTGCCAGCAGGCCTACAGGGAACACTGAAGCTTTCTTT
- TRBJ1-5 TRBV6-4 once 12 CASTGAGQPQHF TGTGCCAGCACGGGAGCGGGTCAGCCCCAGCATTTT
TRBD1 TRBJ1-5 TRBV7-9 - 16 CASSLGQGASNQPQHF TGTGCCAGCAGCTTAGGGCAGGGGGCGAGCAATCAGCCCCAGCATTTT
- TRBJ2-3 TRBV6-5 - 11 CASSLSDTQYF TGTGCCAGCAGCCTCTCGGATACGCAGTATTTT
- TRBJ2-4 TRBV2 - 15 CASSEEDPGRNIQYF TGTGCCAGCAGTGAAGAAGACCCCGGAAGGAACATTCAGTACTTC
- TRBJ1-1 TRBV19 - 13 CASSRQVNTEAFF TGTGCCAGTAGTAGGCAGGTGAACACTGAAGCTTTCTTT
- TRBJ1-1 TRBV18 - 18 CASSPDQGIFRMNTEAFF TGTGCCAGCTCACCAGACCAGGGGATCTTCCGGATGAACACTGAAGCTTTCTTT
TRBD2 TRBJ2-3 TRBV10-2 few 17 CASSLGLAASNSDTQYF TGCGCCAGCAGCCTCGGACTAGCGGCGTCCAACAGCGATACGCAGTATTTT
TRBD2 TRBJ2-7 TRBV6-5 medium-sized 14 CASHQTSGNYEQYF TGTGCCAGCCATCAGACTAGCGGGAATTACGAGCAGTACTTC
- TRBJ2-7 TRBV7-9 once 14 CASIGVRGRVEQYF TGTGCCAGCATCGGAGTGCGGGGCAGGGTCGAGCAGTACTTC
TRBD2 TRBJ2-3 TRBV9 once 16 CASSVGLAGGTDTQYF TGTGCCAGCAGCGTAGGGCTAGCGGGGGGCACAGATACGCAGTATTTT